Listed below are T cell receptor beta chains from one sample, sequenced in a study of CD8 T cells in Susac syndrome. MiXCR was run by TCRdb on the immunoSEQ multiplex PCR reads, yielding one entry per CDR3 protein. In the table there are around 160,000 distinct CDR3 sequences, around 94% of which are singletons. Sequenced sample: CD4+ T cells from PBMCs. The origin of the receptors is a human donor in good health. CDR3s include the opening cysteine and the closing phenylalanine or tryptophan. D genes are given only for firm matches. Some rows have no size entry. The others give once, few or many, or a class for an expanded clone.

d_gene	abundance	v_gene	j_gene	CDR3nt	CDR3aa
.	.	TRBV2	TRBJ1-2	TGTGCCAGCAGTGGACAGCCTAACTATGGCTACACCTTC	CASSGQPNYGYTF
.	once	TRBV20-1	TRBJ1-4	TGCAGTGCTAGACGGAGTAATGAAAAACTGTTTTTT	CSARRSNEKLFF
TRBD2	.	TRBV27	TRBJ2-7	TGTGCCAGCAGTGGACTAGCGGGTGTCTACGAGCAGTACTTC	CASSGLAGVYEQYF
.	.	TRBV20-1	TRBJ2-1	TGCAGTGCTAGTGAAAGGACATCCTATCCCAATGAGCAGTTCTTC	CSASERTSYPNEQFF
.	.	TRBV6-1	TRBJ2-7	TGTGCCAGCAGTACACAGGGAAGCTCCTACGAGCAGTACTTC	CASSTQGSSYEQYF
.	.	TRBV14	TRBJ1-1	TGTGCCAGCAGCCAAAGGCACAGTTTGAACACTGAAGCTTTCTTT	CASSQRHSLNTEAFF
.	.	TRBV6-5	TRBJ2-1	TGTGCCAGCAGTTTCCTGAGGGGCCACAATGAGCAGTTCTTC	CASSFLRGHNEQFF
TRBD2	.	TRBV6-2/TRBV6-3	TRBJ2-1	TGTGCCAGCAGACCTAGCGGGGGGGCCTCCCTAGAGTTCAATGAGCAGTTCTTC	CASRPSGGASLEFNEQFF
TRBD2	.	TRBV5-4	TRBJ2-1	TGTGCCAGCAGCACGGGACTAGCGGGGCCCAGCTCCTACAATGAGCAGTTCTTC	CASSTGLAGPSSYNEQFF
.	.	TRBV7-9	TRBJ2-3	TGTGCCAGCAGCCCGAGAGGGGATGGGCCAGATACGCAGTATTTT	CASSPRGDGPDTQYF
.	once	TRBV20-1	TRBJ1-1	TGCAGTGCGGGGGGGGTTAACACTGAAGCTTTCTTT	CSAGGVNTEAFF